Listed below are T cell receptor beta chains from one sample, sequenced in a study of human T cells and chemical hapten exposure. TCRdb passed the RACE reads through MiXCR, listing each CDR3 protein once. The sample carries nearly 95,000 distinct CDR3 sequences, about 10% recorded once. The source material was whole blood, sampled in connection with sensitization to the hapten diphenylcyclopropenone (DPC). These receptors were collected from a middle-aged man with alopecia areata. Some clones in this sample may be carry-over from other donors' samples. Each CDR3 is given with its conserved first and last residue. Fields, in order: V gene, D gene, clone size, J gene, CDR3 protein, CDR3 DNA. D genes are given only for firm matches. For some rows the clone size is stated as once, few or many, or as a class when expanded; others skip it.

V gene: TRBV29-1; D gene: .; clone size: .; J gene: TRBJ1-5; CDR3 protein: CSVEDGQGPNQPQHF; CDR3 DNA: TGCAGCGTTGAAGATGGCCAGGGGCCGAATCAGCCCCAGCATTTT
V gene: TRBV6-2/TRBV6-3; D gene: TRBD1; clone size: few; J gene: TRBJ2-6; CDR3 protein: CASSKQGVGSPGANVLTF; CDR3 DNA: TGTGCCAGCAGTAAACAGGGGGTAGGAAGCCCTGGGGCCAACGTCCTGACTTTC
V gene: TRBV6-5; D gene: .; clone size: many; J gene: TRBJ2-2; CDR3 protein: CASRPPAGELFF; CDR3 DNA: TGTGCCAGCAGACCGCCCGCCGGGGAGCTGTTTTTT
V gene: TRBV12-3/TRBV12-4; D gene: .; clone size: .; J gene: TRBJ2-3; CDR3 protein: CASSPGGILLSDTQYF; CDR3 DNA: TGTGCCAGCAGTCCCGGGGGAATCCTATTGTCAGATACGCAGTATTTT
V gene: TRBV9; D gene: .; clone size: few; J gene: TRBJ1-3; CDR3 protein: CASSAKTGSGNTIYF; CDR3 DNA: TGTGCCAGCAGCGCGAAGACCGGTTCTGGAAACACCATATATTTT
V gene: TRBV20-1; D gene: TRBD2; clone size: .; J gene: TRBJ2-1; CDR3 protein: CSARVPGLAGGYGEQFF; CDR3 DNA: TGCAGTGCTAGAGTCCCGGGACTAGCGGGAGGGTATGGTGAGCAGTTCTTC
V gene: TRBV6-2/TRBV6-3; D gene: TRBD1; clone size: many; J gene: TRBJ1-2; CDR3 protein: CASSRRDRANYGYTF; CDR3 DNA: TGTGCCAGCAGTCGCCGGGACAGAGCTAACTATGGCTACACCTTC
V gene: TRBV5-1; D gene: TRBD1; clone size: .; J gene: TRBJ2-2; CDR3 protein: CASSPDRVNGELFF; CDR3 DNA: TGCGCCAGCAGCCCGGACAGGGTTAACGGGGAGCTGTTTTTT
V gene: TRBV11-2; D gene: TRBD1; clone size: .; J gene: TRBJ2-3; CDR3 protein: CASSFGTGGPARDTQYF; CDR3 DNA: TGTGCCAGCAGCTTCGGAACAGGGGGACCCGCGAGGGATACGCAGTATTTT
V gene: TRBV5-1; D gene: TRBD1; clone size: many; J gene: TRBJ2-7; CDR3 protein: CASSPPGQSREQYF; CDR3 DNA: TGCGCCAGCAGCCCTCCGGGACAGTCGCGCGAGCAGTACTTC
V gene: TRBV20-1; D gene: TRBD2; clone size: .; J gene: TRBJ2-5; CDR3 protein: CSAFSGRGKETQYF; CDR3 DNA: TGCAGTGCTTTTAGCGGGAGGGGGAAAGAGACCCAGTACTTC
V gene: TRBV12-3/TRBV12-4; D gene: TRBD2; clone size: .; J gene: TRBJ2-2; CDR3 protein: CASRTSGGITGELFF; CDR3 DNA: TGTGCCAGCAGGACCAGCGGGGGGATCACCGGGGAGCTGTTTTTT
V gene: TRBV6-2/TRBV6-3; D gene: .; clone size: .; J gene: TRBJ2-1; CDR3 protein: CASSQSREQFF; CDR3 DNA: TGTGCCAGCAGCCAGTCTCGTGAGCAGTTCTTC
V gene: TRBV7-8; D gene: .; clone size: few; J gene: TRBJ2-5; CDR3 protein: CASSLVLAEYQETQYF; CDR3 DNA: TGTGCCAGCAGCTTAGTGTTAGCGGAGTACCAAGAGACCCAGTACTTC
V gene: TRBV7-3; D gene: .; clone size: .; J gene: TRBJ2-7; CDR3 protein: CASSSGASYEQYF; CDR3 DNA: TGTGCCAGCAGCTCCGGGGCTTCCTACGAGCAGTACTTC
V gene: TRBV20-1; D gene: TRBD1; clone size: .; J gene: TRBJ2-7; CDR3 protein: CSASPGQGSYEQYF; CDR3 DNA: TGCAGTGCGAGCCCTGGACAGGGCTCCTACGAGCAGTACTTC
V gene: TRBV9; D gene: .; clone size: few; J gene: TRBJ2-3; CDR3 protein: CASSVESTGRDTQYF; CDR3 DNA: TGTGCCAGCAGCGTAGAATCGACAGGACGGGATACGCAGTATTTT
V gene: TRBV30; D gene: .; clone size: .; J gene: TRBJ1-1; CDR3 protein: CAWSVQGPTEAFF; CDR3 DNA: TGTGCCTGGAGTGTCCAGGGGCCCACTGAAGCTTTCTTT
V gene: TRBV6-2/TRBV6-3; D gene: .; clone size: .; J gene: TRBJ1-2; CDR3 protein: CASISSYGYTF; CDR3 DNA: TGTGCCAGCATCTCGAGCTATGGCTACACCTTC
V gene: TRBV7-3; D gene: .; clone size: few; J gene: TRBJ2-2; CDR3 protein: CASSLTGGPNFRHPGELFF; CDR3 DNA: TGTGCCAGCAGCTTAACAGGGGGTCCCAATTTTAGGCACCCCGGGGAGCTGTTTTTT
V gene: TRBV12-3/TRBV12-4; D gene: .; clone size: few; J gene: TRBJ2-3; CDR3 protein: CASSSLDTQYF; CDR3 DNA: TGTGCCAGCAGTTCCCTTGATACGCAGTATTTT
V gene: TRBV27; D gene: .; clone size: many; J gene: TRBJ2-4; CDR3 protein: CASSLSGLEITKNIQYF; CDR3 DNA: TGTGCCAGCAGTTTATCCGGCCTAGAGATAACCAAAAACATTCAGTACTTC